These T cell receptor beta chains were read from a single sample in a study of identical twins. TCRdb redid the calling of the 5' RACE reads with MiXCR, one entry per CDR3 protein. This sample has 1.5 million or so distinct CDR3 sequences, with roughly 35% found just once. Sequencing was carried out using cord blood. These TCRs come from a newborn girl in good health. CDR3s include the opening cysteine and the closing phenylalanine or tryptophan. A D gene is named only where the DNA matches it firmly. Expanded clones get a size class; other rows say once, few or many, or leave the size out.

j_gene: TRBJ1-4; d_gene: .; abundance: few; v_gene: TRBV2; CDR3aa: CASSREANEKLFF; CDR3nt: TGTGCCAGCAGCAGGGAGGCTAATGAAAAACTGTTTTTT
j_gene: TRBJ1-1; d_gene: TRBD1; abundance: many; v_gene: TRBV5-5; CDR3aa: CASSLSQGINTEAFF; CDR3nt: TGTGCCAGCAGCTTGTCACAGGGGATTAACACTGAAGCTTTCTTT
j_gene: TRBJ2-1; d_gene: TRBD2; abundance: .; v_gene: TRBV20-1; CDR3aa: CSARLAGSHNEQFF; CDR3nt: TGCAGTGCTAGGCTAGCGGGATCCCACAATGAGCAGTTCTTC
j_gene: TRBJ2-1; d_gene: .; abundance: few; v_gene: TRBV7-2; CDR3aa: CASSFLYVADNEQFF; CDR3nt: TGTGCCAGCAGCTTTTTATACGTCGCCGACAATGAGCAGTTCTTC
j_gene: TRBJ2-7; d_gene: TRBD2; abundance: .; v_gene: TRBV7-9; CDR3aa: CASSLSYQGSSGRYEQYF; CDR3nt: TGTGCCAGCAGCTTATCTTATCAAGGTAGTAGCGGGAGGTACGAGCAGTACTTC
j_gene: TRBJ2-3; d_gene: .; abundance: many; v_gene: TRBV24-1; CDR3aa: CATSPGGPTDTQYF; CDR3nt: TGTGCCACCAGCCCTGGGGGCCCCACAGATACGCAGTATTTT
j_gene: TRBJ2-3; d_gene: .; abundance: few; v_gene: TRBV3-1; CDR3aa: CASSQGGPSVDTQYF; CDR3nt: TGTGCCAGCAGCCAAGGGGGTCCTAGCGTAGATACGCAGTATTTT
j_gene: TRBJ2-7; d_gene: TRBD2; abundance: few; v_gene: TRBV20-1; CDR3aa: CSARGREGSYEQYF; CDR3nt: TGCAGTGCTAGAGGTCGGGAGGGCTCCTACGAGCAGTACTTC
j_gene: TRBJ2-7; d_gene: .; abundance: .; v_gene: TRBV12-3/TRBV12-4; CDR3aa: CASSLASTEQYF; CDR3nt: TGTGCCAGCAGTTTAGCCTCCACCGAGCAGTACTTC
j_gene: TRBJ2-1; d_gene: TRBD2; abundance: once; v_gene: TRBV5-5; CDR3aa: CASSLGAGPFPYNEQFF; CDR3nt: TGTGCCAGCAGCTTGGGAGCGGGGCCTTTCCCCTACAATGAGCAGTTCTTC
j_gene: TRBJ2-7; d_gene: .; abundance: few; v_gene: TRBV27; CDR3aa: CASGPRVAYEQYF; CDR3nt: TGTGCCAGCGGGCCCAGGGTGGCCTACGAGCAGTACTTC
j_gene: TRBJ2-3; d_gene: .; abundance: few; v_gene: TRBV10-3; CDR3aa: CAMSQGSDTQYF; CDR3nt: TGTGCCATGTCTCAGGGTTCAGATACGCAGTATTTT
j_gene: TRBJ2-5; d_gene: .; abundance: .; v_gene: TRBV11-2; CDR3aa: CASSKRRGALMYQETQYF; CDR3nt: TGTGCCAGCAGCAAACGACGGGGGGCCCTAATGTACCAAGAGACCCAGTACTTC
j_gene: TRBJ2-4; d_gene: TRBD1; abundance: .; v_gene: TRBV18; CDR3aa: CASSPATGAKNIQYF; CDR3nt: TGTGCCAGCTCACCCGCGACAGGGGCCAAAAACATTCAGTACTTC
j_gene: TRBJ2-3; d_gene: .; abundance: few; v_gene: TRBV4-1; CDR3aa: CASSHEASTDTQYF; CDR3nt: TGCGCCAGCAGCCACGAAGCTAGCACAGATACGCAGTATTTT
j_gene: TRBJ2-7; d_gene: TRBD1; abundance: few; v_gene: TRBV6-8; CDR3aa: CASRPRDRGYEQYF; CDR3nt: TGTGCCAGCAGACCCCGGGACAGGGGATACGAGCAGTACTTC
j_gene: TRBJ2-6; d_gene: .; abundance: .; v_gene: TRBV20-1; CDR3aa: CSATGTSSGANVLTF; CDR3nt: TGCAGTGCTACAGGGACGAGCTCTGGGGCCAACGTCCTGACTTTC